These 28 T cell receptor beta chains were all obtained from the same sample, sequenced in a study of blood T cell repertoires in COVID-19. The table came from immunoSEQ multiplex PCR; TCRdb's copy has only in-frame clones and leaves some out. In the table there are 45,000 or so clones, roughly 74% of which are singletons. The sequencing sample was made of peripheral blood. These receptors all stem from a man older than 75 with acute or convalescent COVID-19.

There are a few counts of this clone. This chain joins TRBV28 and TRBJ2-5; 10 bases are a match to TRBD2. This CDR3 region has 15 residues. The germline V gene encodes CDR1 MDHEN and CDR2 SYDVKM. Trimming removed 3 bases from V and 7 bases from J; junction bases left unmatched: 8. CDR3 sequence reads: CASSLILAGSVTQYF. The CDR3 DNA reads TGTGCCAGCAGTTTGATACTAGCGGGATCGGTGACCCAGTACTTC.

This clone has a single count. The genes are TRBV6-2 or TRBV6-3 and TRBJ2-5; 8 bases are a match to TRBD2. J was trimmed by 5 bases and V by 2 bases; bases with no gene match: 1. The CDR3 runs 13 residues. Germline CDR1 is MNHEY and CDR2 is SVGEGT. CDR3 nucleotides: TGTGCCAGCAGTTACCCGGGGGGGGAGACCCAGTACTTC. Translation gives CASSYPGGETQYF.

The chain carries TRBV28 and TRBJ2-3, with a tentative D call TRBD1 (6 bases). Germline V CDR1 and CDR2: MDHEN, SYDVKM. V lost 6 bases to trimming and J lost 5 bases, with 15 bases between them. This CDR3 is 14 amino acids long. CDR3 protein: CASSAGQHRDTQYF. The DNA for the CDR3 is TGTGCCAGCAGCGCAGGACAGCACAGAGATACGCAGTATTTT.

CDR3 bases: TGTGCCAGCACCCCGGGACTACTGAACACCGGGGAGCTGTTTTTT. This translates into CASTPGLLNTGELFF. The rearrangement uses TRBV2 and TRBJ2-2; 7 bases match TRBD2. CDR3 length equals 15 residues. Germline V gene lookup returns CDR1 SNHLY and CDR2 FYNNEI. The J segment lost 1 base and the V segment lost 7 bases, leaving 6 bases of the junction unmatched.

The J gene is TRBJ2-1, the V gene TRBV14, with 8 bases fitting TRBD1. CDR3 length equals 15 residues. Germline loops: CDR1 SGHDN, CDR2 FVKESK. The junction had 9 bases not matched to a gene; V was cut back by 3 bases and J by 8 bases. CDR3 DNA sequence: TGTGCCAGCAGCCAGGATAGACAGGGGCGAGATGAGCAGTTCTTC. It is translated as CASSQDRQGRDEQFF.

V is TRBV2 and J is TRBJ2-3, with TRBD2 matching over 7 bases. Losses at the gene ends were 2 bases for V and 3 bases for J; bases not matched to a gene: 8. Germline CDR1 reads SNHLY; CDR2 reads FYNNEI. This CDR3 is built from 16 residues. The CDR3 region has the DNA TGTGCCAGCAGTGAACTCCTAGCGGTTTCGACAGATACGCAGTATTTT. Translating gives CASSELLAVSTDTQYF.

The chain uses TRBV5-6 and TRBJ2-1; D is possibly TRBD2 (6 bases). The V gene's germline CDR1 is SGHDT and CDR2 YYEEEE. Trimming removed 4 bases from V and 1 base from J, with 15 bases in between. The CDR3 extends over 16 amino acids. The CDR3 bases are TGTGCCAGCAGCCCCTCGCGGGATGGATCCTACAATGAGCAGTTCTTC. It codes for CASSPSRDGSYNEQFF.

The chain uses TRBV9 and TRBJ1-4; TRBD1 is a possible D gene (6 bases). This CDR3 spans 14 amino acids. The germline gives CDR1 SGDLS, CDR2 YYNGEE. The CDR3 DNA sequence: TGTGCTACAACTAGGGGGTTTACTAATGAAAAACTGTTTTTT. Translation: CATTRGFTNEKLFF. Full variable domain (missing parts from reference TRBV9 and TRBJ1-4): DSGVTQTPKHLITATGQRVTLRCSPRSGDLSVYWYQQSLDQGLQFLIQYYNGEERAKGNILERFSAQQFPDLHSELNLSSLELGDSALYFCATTRGFTNEKLFFGSGTQLSVL.

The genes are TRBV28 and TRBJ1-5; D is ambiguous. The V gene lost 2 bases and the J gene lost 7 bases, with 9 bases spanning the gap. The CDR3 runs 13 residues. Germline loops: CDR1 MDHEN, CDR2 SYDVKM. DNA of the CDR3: TGTGCCAGCAGTTTAATACGGAGACAGCCCCAGCATTTT. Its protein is CASSLIRRQPQHF.

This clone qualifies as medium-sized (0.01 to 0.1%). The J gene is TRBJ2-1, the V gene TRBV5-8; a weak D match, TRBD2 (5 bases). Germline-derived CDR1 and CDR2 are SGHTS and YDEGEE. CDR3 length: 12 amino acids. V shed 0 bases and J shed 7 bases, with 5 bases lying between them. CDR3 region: CASSLGGNEQFF. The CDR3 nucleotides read TGTGCCAGCAGCTTGGGCGGGAATGAGCAGTTCTTC.

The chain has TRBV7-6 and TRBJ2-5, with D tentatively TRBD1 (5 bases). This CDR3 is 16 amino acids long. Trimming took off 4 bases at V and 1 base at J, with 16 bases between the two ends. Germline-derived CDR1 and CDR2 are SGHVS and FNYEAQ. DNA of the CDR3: TGTGCCAGCAGCTCCGAAGACAGCCTAACCCAAGAGACCCAGTACTTC. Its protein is CASSSEDSLTQETQYF.

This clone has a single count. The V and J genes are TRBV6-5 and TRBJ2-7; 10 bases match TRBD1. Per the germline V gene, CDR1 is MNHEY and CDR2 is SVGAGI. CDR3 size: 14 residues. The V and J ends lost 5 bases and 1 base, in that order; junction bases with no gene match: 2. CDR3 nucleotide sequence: TGTGCCAGCAGTCCGGGACAGGGGTCCTACGAGCAGTACTTC. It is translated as CASSPGQGSYEQYF.

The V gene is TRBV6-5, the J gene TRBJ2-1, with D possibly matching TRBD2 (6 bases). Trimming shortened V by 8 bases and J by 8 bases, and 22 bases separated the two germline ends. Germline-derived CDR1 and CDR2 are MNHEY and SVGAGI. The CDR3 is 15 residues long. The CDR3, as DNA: TGTGCCAGCGGATTCCGGGACTCCTTTCGAGATGAGCAGTTCTTC. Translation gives CASGFRDSFRDEQFF.

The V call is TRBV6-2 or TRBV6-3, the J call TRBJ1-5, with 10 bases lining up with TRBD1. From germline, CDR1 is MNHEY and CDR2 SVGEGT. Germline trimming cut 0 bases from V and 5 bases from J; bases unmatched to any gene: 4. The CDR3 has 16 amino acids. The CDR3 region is CASSYSDRGSYQPQHF. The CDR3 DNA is TGTGCCAGCAGTTACTCGGACAGGGGGTCCTATCAGCCCCAGCATTTT.

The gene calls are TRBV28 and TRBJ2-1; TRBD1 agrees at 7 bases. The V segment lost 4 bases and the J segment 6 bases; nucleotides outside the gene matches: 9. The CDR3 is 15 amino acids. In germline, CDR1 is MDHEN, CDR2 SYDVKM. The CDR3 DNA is TGTGCCAGCAGTTCGCGACAGGGTATCCGCAATGAGCAGTTCTTC. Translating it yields CASSSRQGIRNEQFF.

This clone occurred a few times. The CDR3 sequence: CASSDSGRAYNEQFF. In DNA form, the CDR3 reads TGTGCCAGCAGCGATAGCGGGAGGGCCTACAATGAGCAGTTCTTC. The rearrangement joins TRBV5-6 to TRBJ2-1; 11 bases line up with TRBD2. The CDR3 loop spans 15 amino acids. The V and J ends lost 4 bases and 2 bases, in that order; junction bases with no gene match: 2. The germline V gene encodes CDR1 SGHDT and CDR2 YYEEEE. Drawing the rest from reference TRBV5-6 and TRBJ2-1, the complete variable domain is DAGVTQSPTHLIKTRGQQVTLRCSPKSGHDTVSWYQQALGQGPQFIFQYYEEEERQRGNFPDRFSGHQFPNYSSELNVNALLLGDSALYLCASSDSGRAYNEQFFGPGTRLTVL.

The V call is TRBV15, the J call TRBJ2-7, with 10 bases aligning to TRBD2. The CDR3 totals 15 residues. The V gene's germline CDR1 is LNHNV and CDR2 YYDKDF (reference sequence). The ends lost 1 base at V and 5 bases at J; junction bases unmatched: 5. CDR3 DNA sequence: TGTGCCACCAGCAGAGGGAGCGGGAGGGCCAACGAGCAGTACTTC. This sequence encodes CATSRGSGRANEQYF. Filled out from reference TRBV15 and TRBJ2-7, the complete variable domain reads DAMVIQNPRYQVTQFGKPVTLSCSQTLNHNVMYWYQQKSSQAPKLLFHYYDKDFNNEADTPDNFQSRRPNTSFCFLDIRSPGLGDTAMYLCATSRGSGRANEQYFGPGTRLTVT.

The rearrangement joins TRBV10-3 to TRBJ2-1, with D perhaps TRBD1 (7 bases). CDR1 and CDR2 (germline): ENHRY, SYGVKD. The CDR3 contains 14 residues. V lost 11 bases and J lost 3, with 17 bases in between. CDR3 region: CAVTAGQSYNEQFF. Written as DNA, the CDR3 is TGTGCCGTTACCGCGGGACAGAGCTACAATGAGCAGTTCTTC.

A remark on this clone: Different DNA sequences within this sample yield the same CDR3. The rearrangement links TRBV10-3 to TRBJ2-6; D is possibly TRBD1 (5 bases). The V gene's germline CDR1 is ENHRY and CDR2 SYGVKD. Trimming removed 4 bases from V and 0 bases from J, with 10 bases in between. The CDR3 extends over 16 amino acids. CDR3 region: CAISGGQVSGANVLTF. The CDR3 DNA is TGTGCCATCAGTGGGGGCCAGGTCTCTGGGGCCAACGTCCTGACTTTC.

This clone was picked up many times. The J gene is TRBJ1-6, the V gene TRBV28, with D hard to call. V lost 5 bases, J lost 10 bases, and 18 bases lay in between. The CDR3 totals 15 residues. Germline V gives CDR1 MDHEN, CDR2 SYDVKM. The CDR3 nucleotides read TGTGCCAGCAGTCCTCCCTCCGGGGTAAACTCACCCCTCCACTTT. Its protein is CASSPPSGVNSPLHF.

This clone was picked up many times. CDR3 bases: TGTGCCAGCAGCCGAACAGGGAACAATTCACCCCTCCACTTT. This sequence encodes CASSRTGNNSPLHF. V is TRBV11-1 and J is TRBJ1-6, with a weak D call TRBD1 (6 bases). The V gene's germline CDR1 is SGHAT and CDR2 FQDESV (reference sequence). The ends were cut back, 5 bases at V and 7 bases at J, with 12 bases in the middle. The CDR3 contains 14 residues.

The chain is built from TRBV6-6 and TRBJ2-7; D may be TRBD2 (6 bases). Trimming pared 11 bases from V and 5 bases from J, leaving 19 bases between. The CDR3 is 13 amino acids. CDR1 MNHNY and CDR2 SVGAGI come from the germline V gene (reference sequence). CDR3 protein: CAVGGARDNEQYF. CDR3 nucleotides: TGTGCCGTAGGCGGGGCGCGGGATAACGAGCAGTACTTC.

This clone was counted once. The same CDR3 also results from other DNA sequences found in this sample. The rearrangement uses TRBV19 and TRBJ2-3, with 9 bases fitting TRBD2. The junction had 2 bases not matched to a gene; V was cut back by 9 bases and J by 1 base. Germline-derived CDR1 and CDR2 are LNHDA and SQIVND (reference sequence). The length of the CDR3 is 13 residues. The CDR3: CASRTSGTDTQYF. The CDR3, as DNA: TGTGCCAGCAGGACTAGCGGCACAGATACGCAGTATTTT. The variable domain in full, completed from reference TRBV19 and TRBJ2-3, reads DGGITQSPKYLFRKEGQNVTLSCEQNLNHDAMYWYRQDPGQGLRLIYYSQIVNDFQKGDIAEGYSVSREKKESFPLTVTSAQKNPTAFYLCASRTSGTDTQYFGPGTRLTVL.

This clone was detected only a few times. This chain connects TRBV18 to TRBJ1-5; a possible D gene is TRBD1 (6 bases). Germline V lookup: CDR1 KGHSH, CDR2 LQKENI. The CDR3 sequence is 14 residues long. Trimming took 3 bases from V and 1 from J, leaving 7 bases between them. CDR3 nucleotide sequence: TGTGCCAGCTCACCGCAGGGGAGCAATCAGCCCCAGCATTTT. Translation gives CASSPQGSNQPQHF.

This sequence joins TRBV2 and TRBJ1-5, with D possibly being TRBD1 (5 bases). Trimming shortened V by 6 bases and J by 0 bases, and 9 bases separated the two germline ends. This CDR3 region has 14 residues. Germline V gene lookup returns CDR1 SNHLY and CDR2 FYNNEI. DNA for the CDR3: TGTGCCAGCAGAGGGACTTCTAGCAATCAGCCCCAGCATTTT. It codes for CASRGTSSNQPQHF.

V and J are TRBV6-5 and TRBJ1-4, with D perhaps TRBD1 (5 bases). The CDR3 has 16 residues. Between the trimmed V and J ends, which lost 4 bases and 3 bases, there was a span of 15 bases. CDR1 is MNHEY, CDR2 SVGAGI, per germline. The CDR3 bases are TGTGCCAGCAGTTCCCAAGGCAGGGTCCCTAATGAAAAACTGTTTTTT. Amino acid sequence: CASSSQGRVPNEKLFF.

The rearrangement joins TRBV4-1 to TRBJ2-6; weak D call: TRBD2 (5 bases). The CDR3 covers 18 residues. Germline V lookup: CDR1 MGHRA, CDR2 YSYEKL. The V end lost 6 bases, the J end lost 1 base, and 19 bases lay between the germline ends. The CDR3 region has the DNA TGCGCCAGCAGTCCAGAGGGATACTTGGGGTCTGGGGCCAACGTCCTGACTTTC. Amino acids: CASSPEGYLGSGANVLTF.

The CDR3 reads CAISESTGGRAKNIQYF. CDR3 sequence (DNA): TGTGCCATCAGTGAGTCGACGGGGGGCCGGGCCAAAAACATTCAGTACTTC. This chain joins TRBV10-3 and TRBJ2-4; D is perhaps TRBD2 (7 bases). V lost 0 bases and J 1 base, leaving 13 bases between the germline ends. Germline loops: CDR1 ENHRY, CDR2 SYGVKD. The CDR3 length is 17 residues.